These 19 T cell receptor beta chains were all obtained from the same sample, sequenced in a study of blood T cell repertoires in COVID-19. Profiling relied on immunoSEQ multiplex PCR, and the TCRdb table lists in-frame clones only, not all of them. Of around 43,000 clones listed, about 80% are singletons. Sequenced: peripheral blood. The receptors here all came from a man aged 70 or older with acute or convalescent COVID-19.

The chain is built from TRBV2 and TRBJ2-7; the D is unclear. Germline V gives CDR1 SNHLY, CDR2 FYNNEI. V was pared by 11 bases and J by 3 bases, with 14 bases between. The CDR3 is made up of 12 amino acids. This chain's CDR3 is CASFGRNYEQYF. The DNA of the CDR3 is TGTGCCTCCTTCGGCAGGAACTACGAGCAGTACTTC. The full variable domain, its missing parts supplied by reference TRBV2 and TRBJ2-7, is EPEVTQTPSHQVTQMGQEVILRCVPISNHLYFYWYRQILGQKVEFLVSFYNNEISEKSEIFDDQFSVERPDGSNFTLKIRSTKLEDSAMYFCASFGRNYEQYFGPGTRLTVT.

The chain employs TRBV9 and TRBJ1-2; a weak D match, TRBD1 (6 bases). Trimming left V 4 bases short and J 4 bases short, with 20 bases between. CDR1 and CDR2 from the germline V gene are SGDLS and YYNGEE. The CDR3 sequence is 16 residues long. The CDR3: CASSHLGQGVPYGYTF. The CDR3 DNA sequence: TGTGCCAGCAGCCACCTGGGACAAGGAGTACCCTATGGCTACACCTTC.

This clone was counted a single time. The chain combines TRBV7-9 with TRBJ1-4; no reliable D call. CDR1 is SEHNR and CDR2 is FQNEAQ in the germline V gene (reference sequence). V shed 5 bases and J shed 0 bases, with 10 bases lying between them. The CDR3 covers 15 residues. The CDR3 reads CASSQNSATNEKLFF. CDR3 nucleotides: TGTGCCAGCAGCCAGAATTCCGCAACTAATGAAAAACTGTTTTTT. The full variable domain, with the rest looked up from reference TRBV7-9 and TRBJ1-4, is DTGVSQNPRHKITKRGQNVTFRCDPISEHNRLYWYRQTLGQGPEFLTYFQNEAQLEKSRLLSDRFSAERPKGSFSTLEIQRTEQGDSAMYLCASSQNSATNEKLFFGSGTQLSVL.

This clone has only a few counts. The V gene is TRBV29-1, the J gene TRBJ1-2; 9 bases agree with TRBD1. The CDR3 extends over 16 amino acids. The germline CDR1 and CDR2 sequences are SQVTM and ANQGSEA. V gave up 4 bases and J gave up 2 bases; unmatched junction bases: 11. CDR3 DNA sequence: TGCAGCGTTGTTGGGGGACAGGGAGTGGGCAACTATGGCTACACCTTC. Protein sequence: CSVVGGQGVGNYGYTF.

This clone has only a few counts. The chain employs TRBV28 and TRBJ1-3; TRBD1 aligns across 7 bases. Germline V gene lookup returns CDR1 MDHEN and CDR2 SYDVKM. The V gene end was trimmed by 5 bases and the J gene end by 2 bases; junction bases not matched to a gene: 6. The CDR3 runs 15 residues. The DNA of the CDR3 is TGTGCCAGCAGTCCCCACCAGGGGGCTGGAAACACCATATATTTT. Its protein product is CASSPHQGAGNTIYF.

This CDR3 is CASSSRVSNSPLHF. CDR3 coding DNA: TGTGCCAGCAGCTCCAGGGTATCTAATTCACCCCTCCACTTT. The J gene is TRBJ1-6, the V gene TRBV11-2; maybe TRBD1 (5 bases). The CDR3 is 14 residues long. From germline, CDR1 is SGHAT and CDR2 FQNNGV. V was pared by 4 bases and J by 6 bases, with 10 bases between.

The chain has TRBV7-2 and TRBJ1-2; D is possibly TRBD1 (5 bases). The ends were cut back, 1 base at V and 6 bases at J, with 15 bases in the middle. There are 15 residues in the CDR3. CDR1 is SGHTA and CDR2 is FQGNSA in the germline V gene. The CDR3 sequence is CASSLVRVSADGYTF. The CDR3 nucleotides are TGTGCCAGCAGCTTAGTCAGGGTTTCGGCCGATGGCTACACCTTC.

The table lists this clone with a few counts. CDR3 residues: CATSDSDRLTDTQYF. In DNA form, the CDR3 reads TGTGCCACCAGTGATTCAGACAGACTCACAGATACGCAGTATTTT. This chain connects TRBV24-1 to TRBJ2-3; weak D call: TRBD1 (5 bases). V lost 2 bases, J lost 2 bases, and 10 bases lay in between. CDR3 length: 15 amino acids. Germline CDR1 is KGHDR and CDR2 is SFDVKD.

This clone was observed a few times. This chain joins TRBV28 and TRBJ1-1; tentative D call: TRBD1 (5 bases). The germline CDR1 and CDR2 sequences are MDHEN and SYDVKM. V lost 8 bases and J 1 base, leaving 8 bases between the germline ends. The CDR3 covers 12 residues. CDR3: CASQGGNTEAFF. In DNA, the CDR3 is TGTGCCAGCCAGGGCGGGAACACTGAAGCTTTCTTT.

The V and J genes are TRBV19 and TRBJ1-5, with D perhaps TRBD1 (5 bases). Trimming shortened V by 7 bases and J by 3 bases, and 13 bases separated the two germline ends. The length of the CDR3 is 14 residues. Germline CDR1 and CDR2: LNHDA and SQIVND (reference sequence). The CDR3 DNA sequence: TGTGCCAGTAACCCCGACAGAGCCAATCAGCCCCAGCATTTT. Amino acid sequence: CASNPDRANQPQHF. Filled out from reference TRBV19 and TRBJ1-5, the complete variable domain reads DGGITQSPKYLFRKEGQNVTLSCEQNLNHDAMYWYRQDPGQGLRLIYYSQIVNDFQKGDIAEGYSVSREKKESFPLTVTSAQKNPTAFYLCASNPDRANQPQHFGDGTRLSIL.

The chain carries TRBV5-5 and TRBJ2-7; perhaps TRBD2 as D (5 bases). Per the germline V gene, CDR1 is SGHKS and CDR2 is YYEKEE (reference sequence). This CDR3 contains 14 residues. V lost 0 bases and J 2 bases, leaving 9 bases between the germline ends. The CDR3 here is CASSLGYGAYEQYF. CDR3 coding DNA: TGTGCCAGCAGCTTGGGATACGGGGCCTACGAGCAGTACTTC.

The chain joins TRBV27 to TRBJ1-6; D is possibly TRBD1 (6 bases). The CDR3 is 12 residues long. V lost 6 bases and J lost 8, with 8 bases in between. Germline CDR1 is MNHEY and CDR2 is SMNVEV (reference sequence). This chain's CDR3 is CASSQGYSPLHF. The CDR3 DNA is TGTGCCAGCAGCCAGGGGTATTCACCCCTCCACTTT.

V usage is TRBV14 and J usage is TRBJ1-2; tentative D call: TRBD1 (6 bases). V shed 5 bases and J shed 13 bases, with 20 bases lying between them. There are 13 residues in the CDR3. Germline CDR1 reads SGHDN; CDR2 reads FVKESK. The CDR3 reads CASSSQTMTGGTF. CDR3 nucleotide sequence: TGTGCCAGCAGCTCGCAAACCATGACAGGCGGCACCTTC.

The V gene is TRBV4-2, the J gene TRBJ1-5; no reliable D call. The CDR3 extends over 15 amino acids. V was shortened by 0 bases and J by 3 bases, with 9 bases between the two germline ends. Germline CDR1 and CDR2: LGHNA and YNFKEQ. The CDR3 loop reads CASSQDLQYNQPQHF. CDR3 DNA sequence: TGTGCCAGCAGCCAAGATCTTCAGTACAATCAGCCCCAGCATTTT.

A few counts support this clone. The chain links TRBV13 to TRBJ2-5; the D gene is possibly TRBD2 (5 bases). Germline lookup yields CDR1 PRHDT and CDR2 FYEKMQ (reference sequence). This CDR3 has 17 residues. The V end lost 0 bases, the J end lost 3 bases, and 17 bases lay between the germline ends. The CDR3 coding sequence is TGTGCCAGCAGCTTAGGGCCACTAGAGAGTGGGGAAGAGACCCAGTACTTC. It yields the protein CASSLGPLESGEETQYF.

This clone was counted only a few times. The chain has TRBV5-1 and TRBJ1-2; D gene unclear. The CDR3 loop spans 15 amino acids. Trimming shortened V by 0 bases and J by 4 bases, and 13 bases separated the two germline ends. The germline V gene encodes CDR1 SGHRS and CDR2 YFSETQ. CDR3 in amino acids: CASSLDGRRGYGYTF. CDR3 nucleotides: TGCGCCAGCAGCTTGGATGGACGGCGGGGCTATGGCTACACCTTC. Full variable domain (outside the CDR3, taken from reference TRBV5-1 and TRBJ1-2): KAGVTQTPRYLIKTRGQQVTLSCSPISGHRSVSWYQQTPGQGLQFLFEYFSETQRNKGNFPGRFSGRQFSNSRSEMNVSTLELGDSALYLCASSLDGRRGYGYTFGSGTRLTVV.

The CDR3: CASSPQGEVRGYTF. CDR3 DNA sequence: TGTGCCAGCAGCCCACAGGGGGAGGTGCGAGGCTACACCTTC. The chain links TRBV5-8 to TRBJ1-2; TRBD1 agrees at 8 bases. CDR1 is SGHTS and CDR2 is YDEGEE in the germline V gene. This CDR3 has 14 residues. After removal of 4 bases from V and 8 bases from J, the junction contained 10 bases not matched to a gene.

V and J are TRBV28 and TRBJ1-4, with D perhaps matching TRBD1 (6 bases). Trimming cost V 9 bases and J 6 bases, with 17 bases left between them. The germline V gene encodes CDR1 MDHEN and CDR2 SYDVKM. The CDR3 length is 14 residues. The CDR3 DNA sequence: TGTGCCAGTAGTACAGGGCTCAGGGATGAAAAACTGTTTTTT. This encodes CASSTGLRDEKLFF.

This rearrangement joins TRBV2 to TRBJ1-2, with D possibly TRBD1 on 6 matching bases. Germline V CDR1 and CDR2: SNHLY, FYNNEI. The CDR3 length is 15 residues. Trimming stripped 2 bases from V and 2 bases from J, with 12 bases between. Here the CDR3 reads CASSELQGVNYGYTF. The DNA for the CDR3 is TGTGCCAGCAGTGAATTACAGGGAGTAAACTATGGCTACACCTTC.